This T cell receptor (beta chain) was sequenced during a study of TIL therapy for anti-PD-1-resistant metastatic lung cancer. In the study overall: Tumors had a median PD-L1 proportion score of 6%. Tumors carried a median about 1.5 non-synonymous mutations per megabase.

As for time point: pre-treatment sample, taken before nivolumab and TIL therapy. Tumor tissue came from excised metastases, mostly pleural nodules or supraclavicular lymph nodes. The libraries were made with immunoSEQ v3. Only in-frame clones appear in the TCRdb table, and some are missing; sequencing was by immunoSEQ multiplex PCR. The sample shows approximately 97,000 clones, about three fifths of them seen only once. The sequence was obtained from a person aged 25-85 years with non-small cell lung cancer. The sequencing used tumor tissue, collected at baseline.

CDR3 nucleotide sequence: TGTGCCAGCAGTGTGACAGGGAGGTTCCCTGGCTACACCTTC. Its translation: CASSVTGRFPGYTF. The genes are TRBV28 and TRBJ1-2; TRBD1 matches 7 bases. V lost 5 bases to trimming and J lost 7 bases; unmatched junction nucleotides: 10. The germline V gene has CDR1 MDHEN and CDR2 SYDVKM. The CDR3 consists of 14 residues.